A single sample gave rise to the 28 T cell receptor beta chains below, sequenced in a study of T cell changes during pregnancy in multiple sclerosis. The assay was immunoSEQ multiplex PCR, and TCRdb's table has in-frame clones only and misses some. Of under 70,000 clones detected, 91% appear once; the ten largest clones hold 1% to 1.5%. The material sequenced was peripheral blood, taken after pregnancy. All receptors derive from a female donor in good health, enrolled as a control in a pregnancy study.

This chain uses TRBV5-6 with TRBJ1-4; 7 positions match TRBD1. The germline gives CDR1 SGHDT, CDR2 YYEEEE. Trimming removed 4 bases from V and 8 bases from J; junction bases left unmatched: 8. This CDR3 region has 14 residues. The CDR3 DNA reads as TGTGCCAGCAGCCCAAAACGACAGGGCGAAAAACTGTTTTTT. Translated: CASSPKRQGEKLFF.

The gene calls are TRBV30 and TRBJ2-2; weak D call: TRBD1 (6 bases). Per the germline V gene, CDR1 is GTSNPN and CDR2 is SVGIG (reference sequence). V was trimmed by 2 bases and J by 0 bases, leaving 13 bases between them. CDR3 length equals 16 residues. The CDR3 loop reads CAWSTGTHSNTGELFF. The CDR3 nucleotides read TGTGCCTGGAGTACCGGGACACACTCGAACACCGGGGAGCTGTTTTTT. The full variable domain, with the rest looked up from reference TRBV30 and TRBJ2-2, is SQTIHQWPATLVQPVGSPLSLECTVEGTSNPNLYWYRQAAGRGLQLLFYSVGIGQISSEVPQNLSASRPQDRQFILSSKKLLLSDSGFYLCAWSTGTHSNTGELFFGEGSRLTVL.

V is TRBV7-2 and J is TRBJ1-6; D ambiguous. CDR3 length: 17 amino acids. Trimming left V 1 base short and J 0 bases short, with 10 bases between. Germline loops: CDR1 SGHTA, CDR2 FQGNSA. The CDR3 DNA reads TGTGCCAGCAGCTTAGACGTGGGGAGCTCCTATAATTCACCCCTCCACTTT. It is translated as CASSLDVGSSYNSPLHF.

The V and J genes are TRBV5-1 and TRBJ2-1; TRBD1 matches at 8 bases. After removal of 6 bases from V and 5 bases from J, the junction contained 7 bases not matched to a gene. The CDR3 is 14 amino acids. Looked up from germline, CDR1 is SGHRS and CDR2 is YFSETQ. CDR3 nucleotide sequence: TGCGCCAGCACCAGACAGGGGTCTAACAATGAGCAGTTCTTC. Translation: CASTRQGSNNEQFF.

This clone has just one count. The chain combines TRBV27 with TRBJ2-3; 12 nucleotides match TRBD2. The germline gives CDR1 MNHEY, CDR2 SMNVEV (reference sequence). The CDR3 totals 16 residues. With 5 bases clipped from V and 1 base from J, the junction kept 4 bases outside the gene matches. The DNA for the CDR3 is TGTGCCAGCAGTCCACGACTAGCGGGGGGCACAGATACGCAGTATTTT. Protein sequence: CASSPRLAGGTDTQYF.

The chain couples TRBV5-4 to TRBJ2-1, with TRBD2 matching over 7 bases. Trimming removed 4 bases from V and 1 base from J; junction bases left unmatched: 11. CDR1 is SGHNT, CDR2 YYREEE, per germline (reference sequence). This CDR3 region has 17 residues. CDR3 residues: CASSRSGGELSYNEQFF. CDR3 in DNA: TGTGCCAGCAGCCGGTCTGGGGGGGAACTTTCCTACAATGAGCAGTTCTTC.

The gene calls are TRBV9 and TRBJ1-1; D gene unclear. The CDR3 runs to 13 residues. V lost 4 bases and J lost 4, with 11 bases in between. Germline-derived CDR1 and CDR2 are SGDLS and YYNGEE. The DNA for the CDR3 is TGTGCCAGCAGCTCCGACGCGGGCACTGAAGCTTTCTTT. Encoded protein: CASSSDAGTEAFF.

The V gene is TRBV5-6, the J gene TRBJ2-7; possible D gene TRBD1, 6 bases. Germline V gene lookup returns CDR1 SGHDT and CDR2 YYEEEE. This CDR3 is built from 16 residues. Between the trimmed V and J ends, which lost 6 bases and 5 bases, there was a span of 24 bases. CDR3 in amino acids: CASIGHGQLQDDEQYF. The CDR3 DNA follows: TGTGCCAGCATCGGCCACGGACAGCTCCAAGACGACGAGCAGTACTTC.

Worth noting for this clone: The junction departs from germline at one end; a sequencing error may be responsible. The same CDR3 also results from other DNA sequences found in this sample. The chain combines TRBV18 with TRBJ1-1, with D tentatively TRBD1 (5 bases). Germline V gene data show CDR1 as KGHSH and CDR2 as LQKENI. The CDR3 consists of 17 residues. CDR3 sequence reads: CASSPGPGGVLNTEAFF. The CDR3 DNA reads as TGTGCCAGCTCACCGGGGCCCGGGGGGGTACTGAACACTGAGGCTTTCTTT.

The chain employs TRBV28 and TRBJ2-7; TRBD1 is a possible D gene (6 bases). CDR3 size: 14 residues. V was trimmed by 6 bases and J by 2 bases, leaving 14 bases between them. CDR1 is MDHEN and CDR2 is SYDVKM in the germline V gene. In nucleotides, the CDR3 is TGTGCCAGCAGACGATTGACAGGCCCCTACGAGCAGTACTTC. Protein: CASRRLTGPYEQYF.

The chain links TRBV2 to TRBJ2-3; D is unclear. The ends were cut back, 4 bases at V and 4 bases at J, with 3 bases in the middle. The germline CDR1 and CDR2 sequences are SNHLY and FYNNEI. This CDR3 is 11 amino acids long. CDR3 sequence: CASSVSDTQYF. CDR3 DNA: TGTGCCAGCAGTGTCTCAGATACGCAGTATTTT.

This clone was observed a single time. The chain has TRBV7-3 and TRBJ2-1; 8 positions match TRBD1. CDR1 SGHTA and CDR2 FQGTGA come from the germline V gene. CDR3 length: 15 amino acids. Losses at the gene ends were 5 bases for V and 4 bases for J; bases not matched to a gene: 7. The chain's CDR3 is CASSIDRGHYNEQFF. The DNA of the CDR3 is TGTGCCAGCAGCATCGACAGGGGCCATTACAATGAGCAGTTCTTC.

The chain combines TRBV4-1 with TRBJ1-2; 7 nucleotides align to TRBD1. CDR3 length equals 17 residues. Losses at the gene ends were 0 bases for V and 2 bases for J; bases not matched to a gene: 9. Germline loops: CDR1 MGHRA, CDR2 YSYEKL. CDR3 DNA sequence: TGCGCCAGCAGCCAAGATATGAGACAGGGATTAAACTATGGCTACACCTTC. Translating gives CASSQDMRQGLNYGYTF.

The chain couples TRBV30 to TRBJ1-2, with no clear D. The CDR3 is made up of 12 amino acids. In germline, CDR1 is GTSNPN, CDR2 SVGIG (reference sequence). V gave up 0 bases and J gave up 7 bases, with 9 bases separating them. The CDR3 loop reads CAWSVRHTGYTF. The CDR3 bases are TGTGCCTGGAGTGTAAGACATACTGGCTACACCTTC.

V usage is TRBV9 and J usage is TRBJ1-6, with a weak D call TRBD1 (5 bases). CDR1 is SGDLS and CDR2 is YYNGEE in the germline V gene. This CDR3 spans 15 amino acids. V was cut by 3 bases and J by 5 bases, with 12 bases left in between. For the CDR3, the DNA is TGTGCCAGCAGCGCCCGACGGGGGAATAATTCACCCCTCCACTTT. As protein: CASSARRGNNSPLHF.

The chain couples TRBV9 to TRBJ2-2, with D possibly matching TRBD1 (5 bases). V was cut by 3 bases and J by 3 bases, with 27 bases left in between. Germline CDR1 is SGDLS and CDR2 is YYNGEE. The CDR3 runs 20 residues. CDR3 sequence reads: CASSGARSAQTKGDTGELFF. The DNA of the CDR3 is TGTGCCAGCAGCGGAGCCCGATCTGCCCAAACCAAAGGGGACACCGGGGAGCTGTTTTTT. Together with reference TRBV9 and TRBJ2-2, the CDR3 gives the full variable domain: DSGVTQTPKHLITATGQRVTLRCSPRSGDLSVYWYQQSLDQGLQFLIQYYNGEERAKGNILERFSAQQFPDLHSELNLSSLELGDSALYFCASSGARSAQTKGDTGELFFGEGSRLTVL.

The rearrangement links TRBV4-3 to TRBJ1-2; TRBD1 is a possible D gene (5 bases). This CDR3 comprises 15 residues. The V gene's germline CDR1 is LGHNA and CDR2 YSLEER. Trimming left V 4 bases short and J 4 bases short, with 16 bases between. The CDR3 sequence is CASSPQAAGTYGYTF. The CDR3 nucleotides are TGCGCCAGCAGCCCCCAAGCGGCGGGGACCTATGGCTACACCTTC.

The CDR3 is CASSQAPTGGALGYTF. As DNA, the CDR3 is TGTGCCAGCAGCCAAGCCCCCACAGGGGGCGCATTGGGCTACACCTTC. The J gene is TRBJ1-2, the V gene TRBV4-2, with TRBD1 matching 9 bases. Germline-derived CDR1 and CDR2 are LGHNA and YNFKEQ. This CDR3 is built from 16 residues. The V gene end was trimmed by 1 base and the J gene end by 8 bases; junction bases not matched to a gene: 11.

The chain is built from TRBV4-3 and TRBJ1-6; a weak D match, TRBD1 (6 bases). Trimming took off 0 bases at V and 7 bases at J, with 13 bases between the two ends. The CDR3 extends over 16 amino acids. Germline V gene lookup returns CDR1 LGHNA and CDR2 YSLEER. CDR3 in amino acids: CASSQDHGTSNSPLHF. Written as DNA, the CDR3 is TGCGCCAGCAGCCAAGATCATGGGACATCCAATTCACCCCTCCACTTT.

This chain joins TRBV30 and TRBJ2-2, with 7 bases identical to TRBD1. The J segment lost 2 bases and the V segment lost 1 base, leaving 7 bases of the junction unmatched. From germline, CDR1 is GTSNPN and CDR2 SVGIG (reference sequence). This CDR3 contains 16 residues. The CDR3 bases are TGTGCCTGGAGTGGTGGGACAGACAGCAACACCGGGGAGCTGTTTTTT. This encodes CAWSGGTDSNTGELFF.

The V and J genes are TRBV19 and TRBJ1-1, with D possibly matching TRBD1 (6 bases). This CDR3 has 16 residues. Germline-derived CDR1 and CDR2 are LNHDA and SQIVND (reference sequence). V was cut by 7 bases and J by 3 bases, with 21 bases left in between. The CDR3 spells CASMTLHRAQHTEAFF. The DNA for the CDR3 is TGTGCCAGTATGACCCTACACAGGGCCCAGCACACTGAAGCTTTCTTT.

This clone was counted between two and nine times. The chain links TRBV19 to TRBJ1-2; the D is unclear. The length of the CDR3 is 16 residues. V lost 5 bases and J lost 0, with 16 bases in between. Germline CDR1 LNHDA, CDR2 SQIVND (reference sequence). The CDR3 bases are TGTGCCAGTAGTGGGGAGAGGAACACCACTAACTATGGCTACACCTTC. It encodes CASSGERNTTNYGYTF.

This clone was detected only once. This chain connects TRBV6-6 to TRBJ1-5; D unresolved. CDR3 length: 15 amino acids. Per the germline V gene, CDR1 is MNHNY and CDR2 is SVGAGI (reference sequence). V dropped 4 bases and J dropped 6 bases, with 16 bases sitting between them. CDR3 loop: CASSSWTARGQPQHF. The CDR3 nucleotides are TGTGCCAGCAGTTCCTGGACCGCCCGGGGTCAGCCCCAGCATTTT.

J is TRBJ1-2 and V is TRBV9; possible D gene TRBD1, 6 bases. This CDR3 has 14 residues. Germline V gives CDR1 SGDLS, CDR2 YYNGEE. V was shortened by 3 bases and J by 7 bases, with 16 bases between the two germline ends. The CDR3 DNA is TGTGCCAGCAGCGCGCTACAGGGACTAACTGGCTACACCTTC. It encodes CASSALQGLTGYTF.

With regard to this clone: This CDR3 is missing its conserved last phenylalanine or tryptophan, likely due to a read error. V is TRBV30 and J is TRBJ1-2, with D hard to call. Germline V gene sequence: CDR1 GTSNPN, CDR2 SVGIG (reference sequence). This CDR3 is built from 13 residues. V dropped 3 bases and J dropped 3 bases, with 11 bases sitting between them. In nucleotides, the CDR3 is TGTGCCTGGAGCGACTACGGGGACTATGGCTACACCCTC. Translated, it gives CAWSDYGDYGYTL.

The V and J genes are TRBV19 and TRBJ2-2, with D perhaps matching TRBD2 (6 bases). V lost 3 bases, J lost 9 bases, and 8 bases lay in between. The germline CDR1 and CDR2 sequences are LNHDA and SQIVND (reference sequence). The CDR3 is 12 amino acids. CDR3 region: CASSMGLRELFF. The CDR3 nucleotides read TGTGCCAGTAGTATGGGACTCCGGGAGCTGTTTTTT. Together with reference TRBV19 and TRBJ2-2, the CDR3 gives the full variable domain: DGGITQSPKYLFRKEGQNVTLSCEQNLNHDAMYWYRQDPGQGLRLIYYSQIVNDFQKGDIAEGYSVSREKKESFPLTVTSAQKNPTAFYLCASSMGLRELFFGEGSRLTVL.

Of note for this clone: This CDR3 is also generated by other DNA sequences in the sample. J is TRBJ2-5 and V is TRBV7-9; no reliable D call. Trimming left V 1 base short and J 1 base short, with 4 bases between. The CDR3 consists of 13 residues. Germline assignment: CDR1 SEHNR and CDR2 FQNEAQ (reference sequence). The CDR3 sequence: CASSLVVQETQYF. The CDR3 nucleotides are TGTGCCAGCAGCTTAGTCGTCCAAGAGACCCAGTACTTC.

The chain is built from TRBV7-6 and TRBJ2-7, with a weak D call TRBD1 (5 bases). The V end was cut by 5 bases, the J end by 4 bases, with 9 bases between. The CDR3 length is 12 residues. Germline V gives CDR1 SGHVS, CDR2 FNYEAQ. The CDR3 region has the DNA TGTGCCAGCAGCCCCACAGGTTACGAGCAGTACTTC. This sequence encodes CASSPTGYEQYF.